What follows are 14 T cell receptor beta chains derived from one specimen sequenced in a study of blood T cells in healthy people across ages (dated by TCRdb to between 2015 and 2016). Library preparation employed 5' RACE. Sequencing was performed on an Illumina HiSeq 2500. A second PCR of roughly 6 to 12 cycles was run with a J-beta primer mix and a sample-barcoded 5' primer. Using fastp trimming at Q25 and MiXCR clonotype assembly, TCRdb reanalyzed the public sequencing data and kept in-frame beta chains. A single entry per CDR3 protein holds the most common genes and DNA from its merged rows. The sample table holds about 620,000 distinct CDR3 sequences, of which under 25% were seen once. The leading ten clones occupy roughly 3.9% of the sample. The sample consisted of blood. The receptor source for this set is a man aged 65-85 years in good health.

The CDR3 reads CSAPGLVDYNEQFF. The CDR3 bases are TGCAGCGCCCCGGGACTAGTCGATTACAATGAGCAGTTCTTC. The chain uses TRBV29-1 and TRBJ2-5, with 8 bases that match TRBD2. The end of the DNA aligns better with TRBJ2-1, so the J call may be wrong. This CDR3 is built from 14 residues. CDR1 and CDR2 from the germline V gene are SQVTM and ANQGSEA.

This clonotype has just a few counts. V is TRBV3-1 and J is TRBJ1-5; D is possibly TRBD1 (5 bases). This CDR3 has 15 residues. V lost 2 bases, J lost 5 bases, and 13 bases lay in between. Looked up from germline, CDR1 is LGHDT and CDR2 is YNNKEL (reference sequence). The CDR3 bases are TGTGCCAGCAGCCAAACCGGGGGGAAGGATCAGCCCCAGCATTTT. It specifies CASSQTGGKDQPQHF.

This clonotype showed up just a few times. Here the CDR3 DNA reads TGCAGCGTGACCCGGGATCGGAACACTGAAGCTTTCTTT. Residues: CSVTRDRNTEAFF. The chain has TRBV29-1 and TRBJ1-1; D unclear. Trimming shortened V by 6 bases and J by 1 base, and 12 bases separated the two germline ends. CDR3 length: 13 residues. Germline-derived CDR1 and CDR2 are SQVTM and ANQGSEA.

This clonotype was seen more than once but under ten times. The CDR3: CASSLESTGGPGDEQFF. The DNA of the CDR3 is TGCGCCAGCAGCTTGGAATCCACGGGAGGGCCGGGGGATGAGCAGTTCTTC. J is TRBJ2-7 and V is TRBV5-1, with 8 bases matching TRBD2. The J call may be faulty, since TRBJ2-1 better matches the DNA end. The germline gives CDR1 SGHRS, CDR2 YFSETQ. The CDR3 consists of 17 residues.

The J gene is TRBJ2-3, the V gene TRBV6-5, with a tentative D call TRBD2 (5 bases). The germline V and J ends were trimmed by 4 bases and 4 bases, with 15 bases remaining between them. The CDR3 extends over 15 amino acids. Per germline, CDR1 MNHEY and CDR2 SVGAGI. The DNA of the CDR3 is TGTGCCAGCAGTTCGGGCGAGGGCTCGGCAGATACGCAGTATTTT. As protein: CASSSGEGSADTQYF.

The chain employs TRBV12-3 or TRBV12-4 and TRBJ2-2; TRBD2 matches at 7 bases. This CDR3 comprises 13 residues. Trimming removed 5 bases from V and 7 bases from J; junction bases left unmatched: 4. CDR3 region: CASSQGGVGELFF. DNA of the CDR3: TGTGCCAGCAGTCAGGGAGGGGTCGGGGAGCTGTTTTTT.

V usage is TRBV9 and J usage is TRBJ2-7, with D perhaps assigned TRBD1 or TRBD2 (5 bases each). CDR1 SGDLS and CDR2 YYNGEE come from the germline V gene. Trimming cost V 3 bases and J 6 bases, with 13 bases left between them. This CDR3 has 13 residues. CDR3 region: CASSAGPSFEQYF. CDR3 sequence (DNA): TGTGCCAGCAGCGCGGGACCTAGTTTCGAGCAGTACTTC.

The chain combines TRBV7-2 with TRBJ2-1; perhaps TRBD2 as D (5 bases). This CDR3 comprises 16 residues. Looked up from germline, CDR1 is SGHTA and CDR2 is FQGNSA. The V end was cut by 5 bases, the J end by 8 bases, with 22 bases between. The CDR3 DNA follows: TGTGCCAGCAGCCGCGACGGAGGAAGCTTCCACGATGAGCAGTTCTTC. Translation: CASSRDGGSFHDEQFF.

CDR3 residues: CASSGGNRGSYEQYF. The CDR3, as DNA: TGCGCCAGCAGCGGCGGCAACAGGGGGAGCTACGAGCAGTACTTC. V usage is TRBV5-1 and J usage is TRBJ2-7; TRBD1 matches at 8 bases. This CDR3 has 15 residues. Germline V gene data show CDR1 as SGHRS and CDR2 as YFSETQ. The junction had 9 bases not matched to a gene; V was cut back by 4 bases and J by 3 bases.

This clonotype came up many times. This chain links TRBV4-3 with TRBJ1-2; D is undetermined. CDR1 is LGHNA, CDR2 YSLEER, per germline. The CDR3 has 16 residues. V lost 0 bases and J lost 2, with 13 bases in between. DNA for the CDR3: TGCGCCAGCAGCCAAGACTTCAACAGTTACAACTATGGCTACACCTTC. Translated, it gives CASSQDFNSYNYGYTF.

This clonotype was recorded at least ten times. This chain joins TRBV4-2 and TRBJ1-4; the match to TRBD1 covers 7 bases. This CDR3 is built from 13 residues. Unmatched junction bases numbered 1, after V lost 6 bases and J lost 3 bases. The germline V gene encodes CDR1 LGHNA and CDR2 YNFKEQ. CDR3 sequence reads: CASRGQSNEKLFF. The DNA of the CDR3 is TGTGCCAGCAGGGGACAGTCTAATGAAAAACTGTTTTTT.

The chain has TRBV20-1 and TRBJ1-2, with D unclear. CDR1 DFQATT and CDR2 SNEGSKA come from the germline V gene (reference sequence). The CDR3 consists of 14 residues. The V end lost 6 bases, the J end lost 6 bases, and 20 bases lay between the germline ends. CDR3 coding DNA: TGCAGTGCCCGATCCTCGGATTATTCGGATGGCTACACCTTC. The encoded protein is CSARSSDYSDGYTF.

Here the CDR3 reads CASSETETGALEQYF. Written as DNA, the CDR3 is TGTGCCAGCAGTGAAACGGAAACAGGTGCCCTCGAGCAGTACTTC. This chain uses TRBV2 with TRBJ2-7; possible D gene TRBD1, 5 bases. Between the trimmed V and J ends, which lost 2 bases and 6 bases, there was a span of 17 bases. The length of the CDR3 is 15 residues. Germline V lookup: CDR1 SNHLY, CDR2 FYNNEI.

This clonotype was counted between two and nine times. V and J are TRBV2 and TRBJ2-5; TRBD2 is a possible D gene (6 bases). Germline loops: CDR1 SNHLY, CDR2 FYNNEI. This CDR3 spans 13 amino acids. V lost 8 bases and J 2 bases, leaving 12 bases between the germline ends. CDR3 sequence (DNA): TGTGCCAGCCAGGGAGGCGCTCAAGAGACCCAGTACTTC. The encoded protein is CASQGGAQETQYF.